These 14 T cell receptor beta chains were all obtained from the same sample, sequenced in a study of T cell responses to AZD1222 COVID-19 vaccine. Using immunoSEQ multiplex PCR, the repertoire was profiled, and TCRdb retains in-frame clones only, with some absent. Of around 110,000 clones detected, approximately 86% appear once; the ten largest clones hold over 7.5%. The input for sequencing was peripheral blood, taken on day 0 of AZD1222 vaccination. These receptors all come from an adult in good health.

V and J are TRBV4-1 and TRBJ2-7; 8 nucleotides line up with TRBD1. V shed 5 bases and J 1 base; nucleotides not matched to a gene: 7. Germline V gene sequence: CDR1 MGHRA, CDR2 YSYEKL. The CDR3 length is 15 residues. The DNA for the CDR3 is TGCGCCAGCAGCACCGCGGACAGGGCGTCCTACGAGCAGTACTTC. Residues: CASSTADRASYEQYF.

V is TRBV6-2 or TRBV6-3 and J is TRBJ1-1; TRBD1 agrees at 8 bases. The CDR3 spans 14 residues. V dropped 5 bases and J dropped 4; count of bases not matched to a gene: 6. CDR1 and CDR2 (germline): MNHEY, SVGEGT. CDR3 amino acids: CASSDRGGSTEAFF. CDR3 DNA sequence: TGTGCCAGCAGTGACAGGGGCGGGAGCACTGAAGCTTTCTTT.

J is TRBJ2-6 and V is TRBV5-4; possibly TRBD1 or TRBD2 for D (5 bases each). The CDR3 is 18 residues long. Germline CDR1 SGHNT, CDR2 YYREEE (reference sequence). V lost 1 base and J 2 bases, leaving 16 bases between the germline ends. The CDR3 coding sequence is TGTGCCAGCAGCTTGCGGGACGGGACCTACGCTGGGGCCAACGTCCTGACTTTC. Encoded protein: CASSLRDGTYAGANVLTF.

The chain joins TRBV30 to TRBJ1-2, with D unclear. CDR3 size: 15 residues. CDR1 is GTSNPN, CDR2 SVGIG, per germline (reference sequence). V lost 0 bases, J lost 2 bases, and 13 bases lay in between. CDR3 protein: CAWSVPSSLNYGYTF. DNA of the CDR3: TGTGCCTGGAGTGTGCCGTCGAGTCTCAACTATGGCTACACCTTC.

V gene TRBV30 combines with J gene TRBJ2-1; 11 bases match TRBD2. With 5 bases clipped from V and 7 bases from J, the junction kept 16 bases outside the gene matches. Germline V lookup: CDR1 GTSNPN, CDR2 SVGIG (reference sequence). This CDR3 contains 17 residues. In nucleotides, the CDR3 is TGTGCCTGGGCGCTAAAACCTCTAGCGGGAGGTTTTAATGAGCAGTTCTTC. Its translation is CAWALKPLAGGFNEQFF.

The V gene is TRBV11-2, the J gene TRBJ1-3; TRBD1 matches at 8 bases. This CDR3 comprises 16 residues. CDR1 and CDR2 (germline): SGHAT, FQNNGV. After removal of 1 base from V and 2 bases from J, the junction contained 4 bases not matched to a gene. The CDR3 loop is CASSLVRGPAGNTIYF. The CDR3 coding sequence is TGTGCCAGCAGCTTAGTCAGGGGGCCGGCTGGAAACACCATATATTTT.

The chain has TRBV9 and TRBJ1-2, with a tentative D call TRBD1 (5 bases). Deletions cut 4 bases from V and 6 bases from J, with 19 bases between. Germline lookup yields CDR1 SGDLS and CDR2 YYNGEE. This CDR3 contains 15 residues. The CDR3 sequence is CASSPRQYSTNGYTF. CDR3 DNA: TGTGCCAGCAGCCCCCGACAGTATTCTACAAATGGCTACACCTTC.

Here the CDR3 reads CASSIGLAMETQYF. DNA for the CDR3: TGTGCCAGTAGTATTGGTCTAGCTATGGAGACCCAGTACTTC. The chain uses TRBV19 and TRBJ2-5; weak D call: TRBD2 (5 bases). CDR1 is LNHDA, CDR2 SQIVND, per germline (reference sequence). The length of the CDR3 is 14 residues. Trimming took 3 bases from V and 5 from J, leaving 13 bases between them.

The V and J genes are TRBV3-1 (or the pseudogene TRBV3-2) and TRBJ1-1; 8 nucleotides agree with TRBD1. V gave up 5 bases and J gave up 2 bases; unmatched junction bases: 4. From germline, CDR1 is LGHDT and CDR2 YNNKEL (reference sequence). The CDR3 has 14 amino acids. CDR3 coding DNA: TGTGCCAGCAGCAAGCCAGGGGGCAACACTGAAGCTTTCTTT. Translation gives CASSKPGGNTEAFF.

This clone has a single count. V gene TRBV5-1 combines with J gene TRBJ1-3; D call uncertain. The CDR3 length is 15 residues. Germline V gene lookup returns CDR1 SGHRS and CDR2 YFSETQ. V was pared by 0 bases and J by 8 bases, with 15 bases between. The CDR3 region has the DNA TGCGCCAGCAGCTTGGCCTCAGGTCCTGAGGACACCATATATTTT. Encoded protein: CASSLASGPEDTIYF.

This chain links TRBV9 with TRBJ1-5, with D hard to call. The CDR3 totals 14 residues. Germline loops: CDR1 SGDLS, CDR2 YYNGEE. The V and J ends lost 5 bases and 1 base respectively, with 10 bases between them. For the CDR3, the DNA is TGTGCCAGCAGTGTGGCGGTAAGCAATCAGCCCCAGCATTTT. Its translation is CASSVAVSNQPQHF.

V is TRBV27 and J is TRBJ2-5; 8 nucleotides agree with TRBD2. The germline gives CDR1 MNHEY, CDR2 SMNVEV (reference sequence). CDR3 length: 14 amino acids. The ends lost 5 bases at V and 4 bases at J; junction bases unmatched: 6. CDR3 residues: CASSPLGLAETQYF. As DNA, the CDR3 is TGTGCCAGCAGTCCACTTGGACTAGCAGAGACCCAGTACTTC.

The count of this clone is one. The CDR3, as DNA: TGCAGCGTTGCGGCACTCGACTATGGCTACACCTTC. Protein product: CSVAALDYGYTF. The chain recombines TRBV29-1 with TRBJ1-2; D ambiguous. Germline CDR1 and CDR2: SQVTM and ANQGSEA. V lost 4 bases and J 3 bases, leaving 9 bases between the germline ends. The CDR3 has 12 amino acids.

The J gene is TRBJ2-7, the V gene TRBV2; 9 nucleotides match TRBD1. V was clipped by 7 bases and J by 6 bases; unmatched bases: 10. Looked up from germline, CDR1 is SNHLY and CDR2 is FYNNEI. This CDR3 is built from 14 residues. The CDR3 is CASTPVGTGSEQYF. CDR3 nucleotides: TGTGCCAGCACCCCGGTCGGGACAGGGAGCGAGCAGTACTTC.